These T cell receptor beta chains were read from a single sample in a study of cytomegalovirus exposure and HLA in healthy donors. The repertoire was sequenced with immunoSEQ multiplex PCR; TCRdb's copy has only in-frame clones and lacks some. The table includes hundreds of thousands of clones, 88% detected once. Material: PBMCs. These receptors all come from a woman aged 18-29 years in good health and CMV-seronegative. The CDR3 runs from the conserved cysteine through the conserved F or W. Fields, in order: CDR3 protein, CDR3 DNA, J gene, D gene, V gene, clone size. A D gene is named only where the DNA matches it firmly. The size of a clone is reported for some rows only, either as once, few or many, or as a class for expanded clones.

cdr3_aa: CASSLVRGRAGANVLTF; cdr3_nt: TGTGCCAGCAGCTTAGTAAGGGGGCGGGCTGGGGCCAACGTCCTGACTTTC; j_call: TRBJ2-6; d_call: TRBD1; v_call: TRBV11-2; clone_size: -
cdr3_aa: CASSLSTGAVRGYTF; cdr3_nt: TGTGCCAGCAGTTTATCCACAGGGGCAGTCCGGGGCTACACCTTC; j_call: TRBJ1-2; d_call: TRBD1; v_call: TRBV27; clone_size: -
cdr3_aa: CASSIGRDQPQHF; cdr3_nt: TGTGCCAGTAGTATAGGCCGAGATCAGCCCCAGCATTTT; j_call: TRBJ1-5; d_call: -; v_call: TRBV19; clone_size: -
cdr3_aa: CASSLTSGSGNTIYF; cdr3_nt: TGTGCCAGCAGCCTTACGAGCGGCTCTGGAAACACCATATATTTT; j_call: TRBJ1-3; d_call: -; v_call: TRBV5-4; clone_size: -
cdr3_aa: CASSRRLPDTEAFF; cdr3_nt: TGTGCCAGTAGTAGAAGACTCCCGGACACTGAAGCTTTCTTT; j_call: TRBJ1-1; d_call: -; v_call: TRBV19; clone_size: -
cdr3_aa: CASSDSGTYEQYF; cdr3_nt: TGTGCCAGCAGTGACAGCGGGACATACGAGCAGTACTTC; j_call: TRBJ2-7; d_call: -; v_call: TRBV6-1; clone_size: -
cdr3_aa: CASEDRTNNQPQHF; cdr3_nt: TGTGCCAGCGAGGATCGAACGAACAATCAGCCCCAGCATTTT; j_call: TRBJ1-5; d_call: -; v_call: TRBV19; clone_size: -
cdr3_aa: CASSQGGGRALSQDEQFF; cdr3_nt: TGTGCCAGCAGCCAGGGGGGCGGGAGGGCCTTATCGCAGGATGAGCAGTTCTTC; j_call: TRBJ2-1; d_call: TRBD2; v_call: TRBV9; clone_size: -
cdr3_aa: CASSLTGTSYEQYF; cdr3_nt: TGTGCCAGCAGCTTAACGGGTACTAGCTACGAGCAGTACTTC; j_call: TRBJ2-7; d_call: -; v_call: TRBV7-2; clone_size: once
cdr3_aa: CASSKNTGTGSNNEQFF; cdr3_nt: TGTGCCAGCAGTAAAAATACCGGGACAGGGTCCAACAATGAGCAGTTCTTC; j_call: TRBJ2-1; d_call: TRBD1; v_call: TRBV6-4; clone_size: -
cdr3_aa: CASGQGAPYQPQHF; cdr3_nt: TGTGCTAGTGGTCAGGGGGCCCCATATCAGCCCCAGCATTTT; j_call: TRBJ1-5; d_call: TRBD1; v_call: TRBV12-5; clone_size: -
cdr3_aa: CASSRQTLWMNEQFF; cdr3_nt: TGTGCCAGCAGCCGACAGACCCTCTGGATGAATGAGCAGTTCTTC; j_call: TRBJ2-1; d_call: -; v_call: TRBV7-8; clone_size: once
cdr3_aa: CASSLKAGGETQYF; cdr3_nt: TGTGCCAGCAGTTTAAAGGCGGGAGGGGAGACCCAGTACTTC; j_call: TRBJ2-5; d_call: TRBD2; v_call: TRBV27; clone_size: -
cdr3_aa: CASSSHPTSGSGGELFF; cdr3_nt: TGCGCCAGCAGCTCCCACCCGACTAGCGGGAGTGGCGGGGAGCTGTTTTTT; j_call: TRBJ2-2; d_call: TRBD2; v_call: TRBV4-1; clone_size: once
cdr3_aa: CASSPQGWGQNNQPQHF; cdr3_nt: TGCGCCAGCAGCCCCCAGGGATGGGGACAGAACAATCAGCCCCAGCATTTT; j_call: TRBJ1-5; d_call: TRBD1; v_call: TRBV4-1; clone_size: once
cdr3_aa: CASSPSGRAGGETQYF; cdr3_nt: TGTGCCAGCAGCCCTAGCGGGAGGGCCGGGGGAGAGACCCAGTACTTC; j_call: TRBJ2-5; d_call: TRBD2; v_call: TRBV5-4; clone_size: -
cdr3_aa: CASSLTAPYEQYF; cdr3_nt: TGTGCCAGCAGTTTAACAGCCCCCTACGAGCAGTACTTC; j_call: TRBJ2-7; d_call: -; v_call: TRBV28; clone_size: -
cdr3_aa: CASRATGELFF; cdr3_nt: TGTGCCAGCAGGGCCACCGGGGAGCTGTTTTTT; j_call: TRBJ2-2; d_call: -; v_call: TRBV6-5; clone_size: -
cdr3_aa: CASSVSAGSYNEQFF; cdr3_nt: TGTGCCAGCAGCGTATCGGCGGGGTCCTACAATGAGCAGTTCTTC; j_call: TRBJ2-1; d_call: -; v_call: TRBV9; clone_size: -
cdr3_aa: CASSRAGDTEAFF; cdr3_nt: TGTGCCAGCAGCCGGGCAGGGGACACTGAAGCTTTCTTT; j_call: TRBJ1-1; d_call: -; v_call: TRBV7-3; clone_size: -
cdr3_aa: CASRLTSGRYNEQFF; cdr3_nt: TGTGCCAGCAGACTGACTAGCGGGAGATACAATGAGCAGTTCTTC; j_call: TRBJ2-1; d_call: TRBD2; v_call: TRBV28; clone_size: -
cdr3_aa: CSVKPRLADTQYF; cdr3_nt: TGCAGCGTCAAACCCCGGTTGGCAGATACGCAGTATTTT; j_call: TRBJ2-3; d_call: -; v_call: TRBV29-1; clone_size: -
cdr3_aa: CAQSERVDYNEQFF; cdr3_nt: TGTGCCCAGTCGGAGCGGGTGGACTACAATGAGCAGTTCTTC; j_call: TRBJ2-1; d_call: -; v_call: TRBV12-5; clone_size: -
cdr3_aa: CASSLTKQGYNEQFF; cdr3_nt: TGTGCCAGCAGCTTAACGAAACAGGGTTACAATGAGCAGTTCTTC; j_call: TRBJ2-1; d_call: -; v_call: TRBV11-3; clone_size: -
cdr3_aa: CASRQGNREGYTF; cdr3_nt: TGTGCCAGCAGGCAGGGCAATAGGGAAGGCTACACCTTC; j_call: TRBJ1-2; d_call: -; v_call: TRBV28; clone_size: few
cdr3_aa: CASSLHKNTGTAPGEQFF; cdr3_nt: TGTGCCAGCAGTTTACACAAAAACACGGGGACAGCCCCAGGGGAGCAGTTCTTC; j_call: TRBJ2-1; d_call: TRBD1; v_call: TRBV27; clone_size: -
cdr3_aa: CASSSRTGFAGNTIYF; cdr3_nt: TGTGCCAGCAGCTCGAGGACAGGGTTCGCTGGAAACACCATATATTTT; j_call: TRBJ1-3; d_call: TRBD1; v_call: TRBV11-2; clone_size: -
cdr3_aa: CASSLQGAEGTGELFF; cdr3_nt: TGTGCCAGCAGCCTGCAGGGAGCGGAGGGCACCGGGGAGCTGTTTTTT; j_call: TRBJ2-2; d_call: -; v_call: TRBV14; clone_size: -
cdr3_aa: CASSPGNRREAFF; cdr3_nt: TGTGCCAGCAGTCCAGGGAATCGACGTGAAGCTTTCTTT; j_call: TRBJ1-1; d_call: -; v_call: TRBV6-5; clone_size: -
cdr3_aa: CSALDRGNEKLFF; cdr3_nt: TGCAGCGCCTTGGACAGGGGGAATGAAAAACTGTTTTTT; j_call: TRBJ1-4; d_call: TRBD1; v_call: TRBV29-1; clone_size: -
cdr3_aa: CASSSVGTDGYTF; cdr3_nt: TGTGCCAGCAGCTCAGTGGGGACAGATGGCTACACCTTC; j_call: TRBJ1-2; d_call: TRBD1; v_call: TRBV5-6; clone_size: -
cdr3_aa: CASSTTGGGEQYF; cdr3_nt: TGTGCCAGCAGCACGACAGGGGGCGGCGAGCAGTACTTC; j_call: TRBJ2-7; d_call: TRBD1; v_call: TRBV9; clone_size: -
cdr3_aa: CASSLAERTGRSSYEQYF; cdr3_nt: TGTGCCAGCAGCTTAGCCGAACGGACAGGGCGGAGCTCCTACGAGCAGTACTTC; j_call: TRBJ2-7; d_call: TRBD1; v_call: TRBV7-8; clone_size: -
cdr3_aa: CATSRDHELGQLANYGYTF; cdr3_nt: TGTGCCACCAGCAGAGACCACGAACTTGGACAGTTAGCTAACTATGGCTACACCTTC; j_call: TRBJ1-2; d_call: -; v_call: TRBV15; clone_size: -
cdr3_aa: CASSKPGLFYEQYF; cdr3_nt: TGTGCCAGCTCGAAACCGGGACTATTCTACGAGCAGTACTTC; j_call: TRBJ2-7; d_call: TRBD2; v_call: TRBV28; clone_size: once
cdr3_aa: CASNQDSRDEQFF; cdr3_nt: TGTGCCAGCAACCAGGACTCGCGGGATGAGCAGTTCTTC; j_call: TRBJ2-1; d_call: -; v_call: TRBV9; clone_size: -
cdr3_aa: CASSPQPGLAVYEQYF; cdr3_nt: TGTGCCAGCAGCCCACAACCGGGACTAGCGGTTTACGAGCAGTACTTC; j_call: TRBJ2-7; d_call: TRBD2; v_call: TRBV27; clone_size: -
cdr3_aa: CASSGLAGGSTGELFF; cdr3_nt: TGTGCCAGCTCGGGGCTAGCGGGAGGGTCCACCGGGGAGCTGTTTTTT; j_call: TRBJ2-2; d_call: TRBD2; v_call: TRBV5-4; clone_size: -
cdr3_aa: CAWIKTPGRALHF; cdr3_nt: TGTGCCTGGATCAAGACCCCGGGTCGTGCCCTCCACTTT; j_call: TRBJ1-6; d_call: -; v_call: TRBV30; clone_size: -
cdr3_aa: CASRPPGHLTSTGELFF; cdr3_nt: TGTGCCAGCCGACCTCCGGGACACCTCACGTCCACCGGGGAGCTGTTTTTT; j_call: TRBJ2-2; d_call: -; v_call: TRBV28; clone_size: -
cdr3_aa: CASGETGTRRYNEQFF; cdr3_nt: TGTGCTAGTGGAGAAACCGGGACTAGGAGATACAATGAGCAGTTCTTC; j_call: TRBJ2-1; d_call: TRBD2; v_call: TRBV12-5; clone_size: -
cdr3_aa: CASSTRALPYEQYF; cdr3_nt: TGTGCCAGTAGTACCAGGGCCCTACCCTACGAGCAGTACTTC; j_call: TRBJ2-7; d_call: -; v_call: TRBV19; clone_size: -
cdr3_aa: CASRPRAGGADTQYF; cdr3_nt: TGTGCCAGCAGACCGCGAGCGGGAGGGGCAGATACGCAGTATTTT; j_call: TRBJ2-3; d_call: TRBD2; v_call: TRBV27; clone_size: -
cdr3_aa: CASSQTGYEQYF; cdr3_nt: TGTGCCAGCAGTCAGACAGGGTACGAGCAGTACTTC; j_call: TRBJ2-7; d_call: TRBD1; v_call: TRBV6-6; clone_size: -
cdr3_aa: CASSFGGGWEAFF; cdr3_nt: TGTGCCAGCAGCTTTGGGGGGGGCTGGGAAGCTTTCTTT; j_call: TRBJ1-1; d_call: -; v_call: TRBV5-4; clone_size: -
cdr3_aa: CASSFGTGLSEQYF; cdr3_nt: TGTGCCAGCAGTTTTGGGACAGGGCTCTCCGAGCAGTACTTC; j_call: TRBJ2-7; d_call: TRBD1; v_call: TRBV28; clone_size: -
cdr3_aa: CSVRRDSNEQFF; cdr3_nt: TGCAGCGTTCGCCGGGATTCCAATGAGCAGTTCTTC; j_call: TRBJ2-1; d_call: -; v_call: TRBV29-1; clone_size: -
cdr3_aa: CASSQEGSSGANVLTF; cdr3_nt: TGCGCCAGCAGCCAAGAGGGCAGTTCGGGGGCCAACGTCCTGACTTTC; j_call: TRBJ2-6; d_call: -; v_call: TRBV4-1; clone_size: once